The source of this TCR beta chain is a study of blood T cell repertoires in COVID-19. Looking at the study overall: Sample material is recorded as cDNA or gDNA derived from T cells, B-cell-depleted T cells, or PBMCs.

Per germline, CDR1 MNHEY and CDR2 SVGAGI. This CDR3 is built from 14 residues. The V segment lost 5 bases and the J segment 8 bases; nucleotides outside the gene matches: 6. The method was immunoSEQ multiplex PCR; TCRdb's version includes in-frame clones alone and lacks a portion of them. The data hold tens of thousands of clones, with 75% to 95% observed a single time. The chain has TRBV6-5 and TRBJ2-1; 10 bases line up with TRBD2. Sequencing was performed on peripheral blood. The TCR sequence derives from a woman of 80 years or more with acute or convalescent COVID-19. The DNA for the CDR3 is TGTGCCAGCAGTCTGGCTAGCGGGGGCCATGAGCAGTTCTTC. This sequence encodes CASSLASGGHEQFF.